A single sample is the source of the 11 T cell receptor beta chains below, sequenced in a study of CD8 T cells in ankylosing spondylitis. Notes on the study in general: Seemingly distinctive of ankylosing spondylitis blood was a TCR beta motif formed by eight highly homologous variants.

Antigen specificity for these receptors is unknown. MiXCR, run by TCRdb on the 5' RACE reads, gives a single entry per CDR3 protein. The profile shows about 540,000 distinct CDR3 sequences, about an eighth of them singletons. Sequencing input: blood, either unsorted or a sorted T cell fraction (not recorded which). Receptors were obtained from a male donor with ankylosing spondylitis.

This clonotype was counted between two and nine times. The chain uses TRBV12-3 or TRBV12-4 and TRBJ2-1; D is possibly TRBD2 (5 bases). V lost 8 bases, J lost 0 bases, and 14 bases lay in between. There are 15 residues in the CDR3. The CDR3 nucleotides are TGTGCCAGCCAATACGGGGTAGGCTCCTACAATGAGCAGTTCTTC. This codes for CASQYGVGSYNEQFF.

In the case of this clonotype: This clone may be a read error of a much larger clone one base away. The genes are TRBV5-1 and TRBJ1-6; D may be TRBD1 (5 bases). This CDR3 has 15 residues. Germline loops: CDR1 SGHRS, CDR2 YFSETQ. DNA for the CDR3: TGCACCAGCAGCGCTGGGACCGCAGATAATTCACCCCTCCACTTT. Its protein is CTSSAGTADNSPLHF.

This clonotype has ten or more counts. The V and J genes are TRBV5-1 and TRBJ2-1, with unresolved D. The CDR3 loop spans 12 amino acids. Germline CDR1 is SGHRS and CDR2 is YFSETQ. V lost 4 bases to trimming and J lost 7 bases, with 9 bases between them. The CDR3 here is CASSPVENEQFF. The CDR3 DNA reads as TGCGCCAGCAGCCCGGTTGAAAATGAGCAGTTCTTC.

The rearrangement links TRBV20-1 to TRBJ2-1; either TRBD1 or TRBD2 may supply D (5 bases each). The CDR3 has 16 amino acids. The germline CDR1 and CDR2 sequences are DFQATT and SNEGSKA (reference sequence). V lost 3 bases, J lost 0 bases, and 15 bases lay in between. This CDR3 reads CSASPGQVSSYNEQFF. CDR3 nucleotide sequence: TGCAGTGCTAGCCCGGGGCAGGTCAGCTCCTACAATGAGCAGTTCTTC.

The rearrangement joins TRBV7-7 to TRBJ2-5; 10 bases are a match to TRBD2. Losses at the gene ends were 4 bases for V and 2 bases for J; bases not matched to a gene: 7. Germline CDR1 SSHAT, CDR2 FNYEAQ (reference sequence). This CDR3 spans 16 amino acids. The CDR3 reads CASSSQTSGSQETQYF. For the CDR3, the DNA is TGTGCCAGCAGCTCCCAGACTAGCGGGTCTCAAGAGACCCAGTACTTC.

This clonotype occurred many times. The chain joins TRBV5-1 to TRBJ1-2; TRBD1 aligns across 7 bases. The trim removed 4 bases at V and 7 bases at J, leaving 16 bases unmatched. This CDR3 comprises 16 residues. CDR1 SGHRS and CDR2 YFSETQ come from the germline V gene. This chain's CDR3 is CASSTLDGTVLPGYTF. CDR3 sequence (DNA): TGCGCCAGCAGCACGCTTGACGGGACAGTCCTGCCTGGCTACACCTTC.

This clonotype was counted only a few times. This chain links TRBV12-3 or TRBV12-4 with TRBJ2-2; 7 bases fit TRBD1. The CDR3 spans 14 residues. After removal of 6 bases from V and 7 bases from J, the junction contained 8 bases not matched to a gene. CDR3 in DNA: TGTGCCAGCAGATCCACAGGGGCAAACGGGGAGCTGTTTTTT. It translates to CASRSTGANGELFF.

This clonotype was detected only a few times. The rearrangement links TRBV6-1 to TRBJ2-2; maybe TRBD1 (6 bases). The V gene lost 1 base and the J gene lost 3 bases, with 12 bases spanning the gap. Germline V lookup: CDR1 MNHNS, CDR2 SASEGT. The length of the CDR3 is 16 residues. In nucleotides, the CDR3 is TGTGCCAGCAGTGAAGGGGCGGACAGACACACCGGGGAGCTGTTTTTT. It yields the protein CASSEGADRHTGELFF.

This clonotype was seen at least ten times. This chain uses TRBV7-6 with TRBJ1-6, with TRBD1 as a possible D gene (5 bases). Per germline, CDR1 SGHVS and CDR2 FNYEAQ. Trimming took off 3 bases at V and 7 bases at J, with 10 bases between the two ends. CDR3 length: 14 residues. The CDR3 sequence: CASSLARENSPLHF. DNA for the CDR3: TGTGCCAGCAGCTTGGCCAGGGAAAATTCACCCCTCCACTTT.

This clonotype was observed a handful of times. The rearrangement links TRBV29-1 to TRBJ1-1; no firm D call. CDR1 SQVTM and CDR2 ANQGSEA come from the germline V gene. The CDR3 is made up of 12 amino acids. Deletions cut 7 bases from V and 5 bases from J, with 14 bases between. CDR3 bases: TGCAGCGCCGGAGGGAGGGCAACTGAAGCTTTCTTT. This gives the protein CSAGGRATEAFF.

The table lists this clonotype with a count of one. This chain uses TRBV12-5 with TRBJ2-6; 8 bases fit TRBD1. Germline-derived CDR1 and CDR2 are LGHNT and FRNRAP. V gave up 2 bases and J gave up 0 bases; unmatched junction bases: 9. The CDR3 extends over 19 amino acids. In nucleotides, the CDR3 is TGTGCTAGTGGTTTGTCCCGGGACAGGATAGACTCTGGGGCCAACGTCCTGACTTTC. It translates to CASGLSRDRIDSGANVLTF.